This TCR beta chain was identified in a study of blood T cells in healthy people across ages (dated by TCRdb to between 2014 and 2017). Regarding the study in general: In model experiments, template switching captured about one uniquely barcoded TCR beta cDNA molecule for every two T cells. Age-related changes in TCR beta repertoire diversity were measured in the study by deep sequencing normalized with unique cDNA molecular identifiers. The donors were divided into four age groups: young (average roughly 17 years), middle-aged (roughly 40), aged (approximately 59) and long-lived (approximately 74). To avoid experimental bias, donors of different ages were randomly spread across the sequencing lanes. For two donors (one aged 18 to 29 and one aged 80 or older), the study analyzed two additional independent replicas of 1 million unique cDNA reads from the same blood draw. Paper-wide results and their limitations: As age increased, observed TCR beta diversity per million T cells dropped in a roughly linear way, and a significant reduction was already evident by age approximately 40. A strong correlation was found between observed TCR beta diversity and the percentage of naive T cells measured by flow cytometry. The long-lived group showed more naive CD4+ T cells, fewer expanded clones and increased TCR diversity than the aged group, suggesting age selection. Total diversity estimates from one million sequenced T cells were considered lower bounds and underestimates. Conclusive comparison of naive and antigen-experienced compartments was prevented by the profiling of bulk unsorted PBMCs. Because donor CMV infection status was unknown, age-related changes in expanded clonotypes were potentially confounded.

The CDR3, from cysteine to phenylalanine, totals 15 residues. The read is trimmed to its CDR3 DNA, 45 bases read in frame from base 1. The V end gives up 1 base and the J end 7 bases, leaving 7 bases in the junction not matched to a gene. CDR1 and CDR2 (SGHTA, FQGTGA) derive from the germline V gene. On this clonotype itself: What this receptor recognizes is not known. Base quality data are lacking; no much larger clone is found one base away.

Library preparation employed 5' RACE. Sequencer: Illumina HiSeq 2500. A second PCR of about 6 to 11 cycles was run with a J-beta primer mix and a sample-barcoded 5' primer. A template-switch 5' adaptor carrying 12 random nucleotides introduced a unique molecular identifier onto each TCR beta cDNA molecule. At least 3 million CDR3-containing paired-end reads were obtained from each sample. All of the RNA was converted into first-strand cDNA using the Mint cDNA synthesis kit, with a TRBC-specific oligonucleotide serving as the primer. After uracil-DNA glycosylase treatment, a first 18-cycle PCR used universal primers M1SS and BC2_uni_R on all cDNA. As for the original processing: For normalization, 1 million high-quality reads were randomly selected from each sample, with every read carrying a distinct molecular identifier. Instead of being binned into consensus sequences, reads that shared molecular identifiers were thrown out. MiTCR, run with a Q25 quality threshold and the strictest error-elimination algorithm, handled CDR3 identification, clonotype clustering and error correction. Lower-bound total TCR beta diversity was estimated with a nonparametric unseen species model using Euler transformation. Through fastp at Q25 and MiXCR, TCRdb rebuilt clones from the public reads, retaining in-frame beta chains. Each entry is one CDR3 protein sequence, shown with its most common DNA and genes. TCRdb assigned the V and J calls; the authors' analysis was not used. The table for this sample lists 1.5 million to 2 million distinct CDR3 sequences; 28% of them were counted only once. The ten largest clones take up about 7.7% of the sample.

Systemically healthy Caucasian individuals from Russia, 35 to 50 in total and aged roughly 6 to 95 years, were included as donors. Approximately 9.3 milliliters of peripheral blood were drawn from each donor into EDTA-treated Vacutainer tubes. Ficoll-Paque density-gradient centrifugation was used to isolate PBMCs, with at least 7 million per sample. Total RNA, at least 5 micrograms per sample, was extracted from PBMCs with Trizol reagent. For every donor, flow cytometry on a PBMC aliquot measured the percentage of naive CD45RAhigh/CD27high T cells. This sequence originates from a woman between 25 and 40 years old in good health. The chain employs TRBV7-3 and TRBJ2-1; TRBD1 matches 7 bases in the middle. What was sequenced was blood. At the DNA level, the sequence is TGTGCCAGCAGCTTAAGCCAGGGGGTAAGGAATGAGCAGTTCTTC. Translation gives CASSLSQGVRNEQFF. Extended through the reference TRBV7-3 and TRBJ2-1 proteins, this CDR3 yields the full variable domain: GAGVSQTPSNKVTEKGKYVELRCDPISGHTALYWYRQSLGQGPEFLIYFQGTGAADDSGLPNDRFFAVRPEGSVSTLKIQRTERGDSAVYLCASSLSQGVRNEQFFGPGTRLTVL.